A selection of T cell receptor beta chains follows, all from one sample in a study of T cells in tumors after PD-1 blockade. The method was immunoSEQ multiplex PCR; TCRdb's version includes in-frame clones alone and lacks a portion of them. Counted here are roughly 14,000 clones, roughly 82% occurring once; the ten biggest clones make up roughly 25%. Here the sequenced sample was PBMCs, taken after anti-PD-1 treatment. All receptors come from a human donor with basal cell carcinoma. The CDR3 runs from the conserved cysteine through the conserved F or W. D genes are given only for firm matches. Clone size, where shown, is once, few, many, or a class for clones that have expanded.

d_gene,abundance,v_gene,j_gene,CDR3aa,CDR3nt
TRBD2,NA,TRBV5-1,TRBJ2-5,CASSVSGGIETQYF,TGCGCCAGCAGCGTTAGCGGGGGCATAGAGACCCAGTACTTC
NA,NA,TRBV19,TRBJ1-1,CASSMRVRNTEAFF,TGTGCCAGTAGTATGCGGGTACGAAACACTGAAGCTTTCTTT
NA,NA,TRBV10-3,TRBJ2-2,CAISEVTRTGELFF,TGTGCCATCAGTGAGGTCACTAGAACCGGGGAGCTGTTTTTT
NA,NA,TRBV15,TRBJ2-3,CATSRVPRGGTDTQYF,TGTGCCACCAGCAGAGTACCCCGGGGCGGGACAGATACGCAGTATTTT
NA,NA,TRBV3-1/TRBV3-2,TRBJ2-7,CASLRKEYF,TGTGCCAGTCTCAGAAAGGAGTACTTC
TRBD1,NA,TRBV5-1,TRBJ2-5,CASSRDREETQYF,TGCGCCAGCAGCCGGGACAGGGAAGAGACCCAGTACTTC
NA,NA,TRBV27,TRBJ1-2,CATQGRNYGYTF,TGTGCCACACAGGGACGGAACTATGGCTACACCTTC
TRBD1,few,TRBV2,TRBJ1-6,CASGGTGSPYNSPLHF,TGTGCCAGCGGGGGGACAGGGAGCCCCTATAATTCACCCCTCCACTTT
NA,NA,TRBV30,TRBJ1-5,CAWARGQGHQPQHF,TGTGCCTGGGCCCGTGGGCAGGGACATCAGCCCCAGCATTTT
TRBD1,NA,TRBV28,TRBJ1-5,CASSSTGQGVNQPQHF,TGTGCCAGCAGTTCAACGGGACAGGGGGTTAATCAGCCCCAGCATTTT
NA,NA,TRBV9,TRBJ1-5,CASSVGVGQSNQPQHF,TGTGCCAGCAGCGTAGGAGTGGGGCAAAGCAATCAGCCCCAGCATTTT
TRBD1,NA,TRBV3-1/TRBV3-2,TRBJ2-7,CASSPGQGYEQYF,TGTGCCAGCAGTCCGGGACAGGGGTACGAGCAGTACTTC
NA,NA,TRBV12-3/TRBV12-4,TRBJ1-1,CASSRQAEAFF,TGTGCCAGCAGTCGACAGGCTGAAGCTTTCTTT
NA,NA,TRBV3-1/TRBV3-2,TRBJ2-2,CASSPHGNTGELFF,TGTGCCAGCAGCCCTCACGGGAACACCGGGGAGCTGTTTTTT
NA,NA,TRBV28,TRBJ1-2,CASSLKGSANYGYTF,TGTGCCAGCAGTTTGAAGGGCTCAGCTAACTATGGCTACACCTTC